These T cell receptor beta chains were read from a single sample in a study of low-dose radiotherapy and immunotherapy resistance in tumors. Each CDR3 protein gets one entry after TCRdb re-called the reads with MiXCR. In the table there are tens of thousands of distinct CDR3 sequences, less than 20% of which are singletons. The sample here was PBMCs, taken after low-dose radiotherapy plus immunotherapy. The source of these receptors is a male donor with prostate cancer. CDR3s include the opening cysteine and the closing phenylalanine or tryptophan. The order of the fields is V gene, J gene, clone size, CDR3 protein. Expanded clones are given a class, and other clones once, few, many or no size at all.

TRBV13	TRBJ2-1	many	CASSLGLAGVIYNEQFF
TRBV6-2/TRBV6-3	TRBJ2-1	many	CASSYLLTSGAATLVGSYNEQFF
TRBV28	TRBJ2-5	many	CASSVGGGQETQYF
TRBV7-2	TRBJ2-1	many	CASSLVLNEQFF
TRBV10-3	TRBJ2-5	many	CAISESGTSGTTQYF
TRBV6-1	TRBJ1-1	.	CASSYATEPFF
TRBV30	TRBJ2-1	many	CAWTIAGGSSYNEQFF
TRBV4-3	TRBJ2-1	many	CASSQDRYSVAGGPSVLNEQFF
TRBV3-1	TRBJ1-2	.	CASSHPSGTANYGYTF
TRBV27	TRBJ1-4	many	CASSHSGEKLFF
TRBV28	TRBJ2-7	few	CASSLGMLAYGQYF
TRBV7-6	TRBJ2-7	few	CASSPGPAYEQYF
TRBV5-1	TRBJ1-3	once	CASTVGTAGNTIYF
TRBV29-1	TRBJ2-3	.	CSVEKLAGGGDTQYF
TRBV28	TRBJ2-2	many	CASSLPRVPGELFF
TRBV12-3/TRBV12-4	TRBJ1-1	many	CASSPGDPNPAAFF
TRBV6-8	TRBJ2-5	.	CASSYSGSRVGTGPQYF
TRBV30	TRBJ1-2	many	CAWNLQGIGVYGYTF
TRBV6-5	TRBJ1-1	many	CASSYSIGSTEAFF
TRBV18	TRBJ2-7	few	CASSPGYSYEQYF
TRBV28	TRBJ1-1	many	CASRIYRGSTEAFF
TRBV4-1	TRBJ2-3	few	CASSPPRSGPRTDTQYF
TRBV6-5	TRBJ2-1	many	CASSAHLAGGSNEQFF
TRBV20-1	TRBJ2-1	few	CSAIGQGASYNEQFF
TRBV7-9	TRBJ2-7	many	CASSPSAYEQYF
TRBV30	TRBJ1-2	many	CAWSVQGGYTF
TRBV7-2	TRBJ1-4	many	CASSLGTRGEKLFF
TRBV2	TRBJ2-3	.	CASGQTSTDTQYF
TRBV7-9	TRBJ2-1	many	CASSSSGKTYNEQFF
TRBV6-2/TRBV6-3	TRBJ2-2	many	CASSYSDRVAGELFF